The rows below give T cell receptor beta chains drawn from one sample of a study of control samples from healthy donors and cancer patients. The data were produced by immunoSEQ multiplex PCR, yet TCRdb's version contains in-frame clones alone and is incomplete. The clone table shows about 210,000 clones, with the ten largest holding 2% to 2.5%. Sequencing was done on a sample of blood. Source of these receptors: a woman aged 30 to 39 in good health. Each CDR3 is given with its conserved first and last residue. The order of the fields is V gene, J gene, D gene, CDR3 DNA, CDR3 protein. D genes are given only for firm matches.

>TRBV10-2|TRBJ2-1|-
TGCGCCAGCACTACCGACTTGTACAATGAGCAGTTCTTC
CASTTDLYNEQFF
>TRBV27|TRBJ1-6|-
TGTGCCAGCAGCCCTTGGTGGGGGCCCCATCCCCTCCACTTT
CASSPWWGPHPLHF
>TRBV21-1|TRBJ1-3|-
TGTGCCAGCAGCTCGCGCTCCAGGACCTCTGGAAACACCATATATTTT
CASSSRSRTSGNTIYF
>TRBV9|TRBJ1-1|-
TGTGCCAGCAGCGAGGCGGATTACACTGAAGCTTTCTTT
CASSEADYTEAFF
>TRBV11-2|TRBJ1-6|TRBD1
TGTGCCAGCAGCTCGTCCGGGACAGGTAGATCACCCCTCCACTTT
CASSSSGTGRSPLHF
>TRBV3-1/TRBV3-2|TRBJ2-7|TRBD1
TGTGCCAGCAGCCAGGCTGCCGGGACAGACCGCTACGAGCAGTACTTC
CASSQAAGTDRYEQYF
>TRBV18|TRBJ2-7|-
TGTGCCAGCTCACCCTCCGGGGGCTCCTACGAGCAGTACTTC
CASSPSGGSYEQYF
>TRBV6-1|TRBJ1-1|-
TGTGCCAGCAGTGAGGAGGGGCCATCCCGGGCAATGAACACTGAAGCTTTCTTT
CASSEEGPSRAMNTEAFF
>TRBV4-1|TRBJ1-2|TRBD1
TGCGCCAGTTGGGACAGAGCTAACTATGGCTACACCTTC
CASWDRANYGYTF
>TRBV4-2|TRBJ1-4|-
TGTGCCAGCAGCCAAGAAATTCTGACGGGAGCAACTAATGAAAAACTGTTTTTT
CASSQEILTGATNEKLFF
>TRBV28|TRBJ2-7|-
TGTGCCAGCAGTTTCCTAAGGGGCGGGGATAGGGACGAGCAGTACTTC
CASSFLRGGDRDEQYF
>TRBV13|TRBJ2-6|-
TGTGCCAGCAGCTTATGGGACTCTGGGGCCAACGTCCTGACTTTC
CASSLWDSGANVLTF
>TRBV11-1|TRBJ2-5|TRBD2
TGTGCCAGCAGCCTTTGGACTAGCACTAAAGAGACCCAGTACTTC
CASSLWTSTKETQYF
>TRBV7-9|TRBJ2-4|-
TGTGCCAGCAGCTCCCAGAGGTCGGTAGCCAAAAACATTCAGTACTTC
CASSSQRSVAKNIQYF
>TRBV11-1|TRBJ2-7|TRBD1
TGTGCCAGCAGCTTAGCGCTAATCGGACAGGGGGCCTACGAGCAGTACTTC
CASSLALIGQGAYEQYF
>TRBV27|TRBJ2-3|-
TGTGCCAGCAGTCGAACTCGGTGGGATACGCAGTATTTT
CASSRTRWDTQYF
>TRBV4-1|TRBJ1-1|-
TGCGCCAGCAGCCAAGACAGCTTGAACACTGAAGCTTTCTTT
CASSQDSLNTEAFF
>TRBV30|TRBJ2-5|TRBD1
TGTGCCTGGAGAGGGTTGGGACAGCCACGGCGGGAGACCCAGTACTTC
CAWRGLGQPRRETQYF